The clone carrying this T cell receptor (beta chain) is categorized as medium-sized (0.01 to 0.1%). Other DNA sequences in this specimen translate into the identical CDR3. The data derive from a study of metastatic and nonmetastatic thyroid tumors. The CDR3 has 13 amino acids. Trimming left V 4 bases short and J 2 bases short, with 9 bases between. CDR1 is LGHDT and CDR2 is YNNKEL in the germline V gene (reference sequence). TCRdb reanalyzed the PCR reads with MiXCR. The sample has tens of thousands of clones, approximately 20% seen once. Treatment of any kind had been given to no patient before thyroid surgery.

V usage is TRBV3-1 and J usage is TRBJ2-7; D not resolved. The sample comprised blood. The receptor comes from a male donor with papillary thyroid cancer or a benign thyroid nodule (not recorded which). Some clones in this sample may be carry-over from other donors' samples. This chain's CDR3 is CASSPTSPYEQYF. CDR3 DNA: TGTGCCAGCAGCCCCACATCTCCCTACGAGCAGTACTTC.